Each of the 11 T cell receptor beta chains below was sequenced from the same sample in a study of OX40 agonist ivuxolimab in advanced cancers. Sequencing was performed with immunoSEQ multiplex PCR; in TCRdb, only in-frame clones are kept and a portion is missing. The sample consists of about 69,000 clones, 90% to 95% of them appearing once. The sample here was CD4+ or CD8+ T cells sorted from blood, taken in a trial of the OX40 agonist ivuxolimab. The receptors derive from an adult with an advanced solid tumor such as melanoma, head and neck, liver or kidney cancer.

In this sample, this clone turned up once. V usage is TRBV5-1 and J usage is TRBJ1-1; 8 bases map to TRBD1. The length of the CDR3 is 15 residues. Germline CDR1 is SGHRS and CDR2 is YFSETQ. With 4 bases clipped from V and 3 bases from J, the junction kept 8 bases outside the gene matches. CDR3 region: CASSPRTGKDTEAFF. CDR3 coding DNA: TGCGCCAGCAGCCCACGGACAGGGAAGGACACTGAAGCTTTCTTT.

The CDR3 region is CASSDQRKETQYF. The CDR3 bases are TGTGCCAGCAGTGACCAAAGGAAAGAGACCCAGTACTTC. The chain recombines TRBV6-1 with TRBJ2-5; D unresolved. V was pared by 3 bases and J by 3 bases, with 8 bases between. The germline gives CDR1 MNHNS, CDR2 SASEGT. The CDR3 extends over 13 amino acids.

This clone was recorded a few times. The chain couples TRBV5-1 to TRBJ2-1; D is unresolved. V dropped 2 bases and J dropped 7 bases, with 13 bases sitting between them. Per germline, CDR1 SGHRS and CDR2 YFSETQ. The CDR3 runs 14 residues. The CDR3 loop reads CASSFVGLGNEQFF. CDR3 sequence (DNA): TGCGCCAGCAGCTTCGTGGGTCTCGGAAATGAGCAGTTCTTC.

This clone was picked up a small number of times. The chain recombines TRBV6-5 with TRBJ1-2; 8 nucleotides match TRBD1. Germline assignment: CDR1 MNHEY and CDR2 SVGAGI. The CDR3 spans 16 residues. Trimming at V came to 2 bases and at J to 1 base, leaving 6 bases not matched to a gene. CDR3 residues: CASSYLGQGYNYGYTF. CDR3 coding DNA: TGTGCCAGCAGTTACCTAGGACAGGGTTATAACTATGGCTACACCTTC.

V is TRBV5-1 and J is TRBJ1-3; D uncertain. V lost 4 bases to trimming and J lost 0 bases, with 14 bases between them. CDR3 length: 16 residues. The V gene's germline CDR1 is SGHRS and CDR2 YFSETQ. CDR3 loop: CASSLYPGISGNTIYF. CDR3 coding DNA: TGCGCCAGCAGCCTTTACCCGGGAATCTCTGGAAACACCATATATTTT.

The chain joins TRBV7-9 to TRBJ1-6; D is unresolved. V was trimmed by 3 bases and J by 0 bases, leaving 6 bases between them. CDR1 is SEHNR and CDR2 is FQNEAQ in the germline V gene (reference sequence). This CDR3 is 15 amino acids long. The CDR3 here is CASSLGFSYNSPLHF. The CDR3 DNA reads as TGTGCCAGCAGCTTGGGGTTCTCCTATAATTCACCCCTCCACTTT.

The rearrangement joins TRBV2 to TRBJ2-3; 12 bases map to TRBD2. CDR1 is SNHLY and CDR2 is FYNNEI in the germline V gene. The CDR3 has 17 amino acids. Unmatched junction bases numbered 9, after V lost 2 bases and J lost 6 bases. CDR3: CASSETSLAGGQDTQYF. The CDR3 DNA follows: TGTGCCAGCAGTGAAACATCACTAGCGGGAGGACAGGATACGCAGTATTTT.

V usage is TRBV7-9 and J usage is TRBJ2-2, with TRBD1 identical over 9 bases. V gave up 4 bases and J gave up 6 bases; unmatched junction bases: 3. The V gene's germline CDR1 is SEHNR and CDR2 FQNEAQ (reference sequence). The CDR3 has 14 residues. This CDR3 reads CASSSYRGPGELFF. DNA of the CDR3: TGTGCCAGCAGCTCCTACAGGGGGCCCGGGGAGCTGTTTTTT.

This chain connects TRBV5-1 to TRBJ2-5; no firm D call. CDR1 is SGHRS and CDR2 is YFSETQ in the germline V gene. This CDR3 has 11 amino acids. V lost 4 bases and J lost 4, with 5 bases in between. The CDR3 region is CASSVGETQYF. The CDR3 DNA sequence: TGCGCCAGCAGCGTAGGAGAGACCCAGTACTTC.

This clone was seen more than once but under ten times. The V call is TRBV27, the J call TRBJ1-2, with 7 nucleotides matching TRBD1. CDR1 MNHEY and CDR2 SMNVEV come from the germline V gene (reference sequence). The CDR3 consists of 16 residues. Germline trimming cut 4 bases from V and 1 base from J; bases unmatched to any gene: 9. This CDR3 is CASSSRGQVLNYGYTF. The CDR3 nucleotides are TGTGCCAGCAGTTCTCGCGGACAGGTCCTTAACTATGGCTACACCTTC.

The gene calls are TRBV6-5 and TRBJ2-2; D is unclear. With 1 base removed from V and 4 bases from J, the gap between germline ends came to 7 bases. The CDR3 loop spans 14 amino acids. Germline-derived CDR1 and CDR2 are MNHEY and SVGAGI. The CDR3 loop is CASSYWSGTGELFF. The CDR3 DNA reads TGTGCCAGCAGTTACTGGTCTGGCACCGGGGAGCTGTTTTTT.